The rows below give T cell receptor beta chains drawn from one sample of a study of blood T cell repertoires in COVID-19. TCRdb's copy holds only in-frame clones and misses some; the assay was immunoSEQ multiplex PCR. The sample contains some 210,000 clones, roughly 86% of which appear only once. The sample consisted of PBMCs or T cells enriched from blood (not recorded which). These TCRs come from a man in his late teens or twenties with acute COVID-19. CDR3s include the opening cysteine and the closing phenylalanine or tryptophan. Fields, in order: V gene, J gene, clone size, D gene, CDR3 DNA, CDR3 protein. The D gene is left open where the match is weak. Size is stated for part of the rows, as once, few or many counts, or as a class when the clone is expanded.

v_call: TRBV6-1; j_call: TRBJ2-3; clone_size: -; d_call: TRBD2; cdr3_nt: TGTGCCAGCAGTGAAGAGAAGGGACTACCTTCCAGGGATACGCAGTATTTT; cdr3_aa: CASSEEKGLPSRDTQYF
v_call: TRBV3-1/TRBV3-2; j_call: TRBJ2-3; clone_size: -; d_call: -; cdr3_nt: TGTGCCAGCAGCCAAGTAAGGGGGGATACGCAGTATTTT; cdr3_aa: CASSQVRGDTQYF
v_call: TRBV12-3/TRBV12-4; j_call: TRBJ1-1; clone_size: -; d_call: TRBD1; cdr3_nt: TGTGCCATCTCCGGGACAGTGAACACTGAAGCTTTCTTT; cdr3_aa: CAISGTVNTEAFF
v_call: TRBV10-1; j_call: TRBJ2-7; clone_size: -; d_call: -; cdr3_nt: TGCGCCCGAGGGCATCCCCCCCACGAGCAGTACTTC; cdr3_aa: CARGHPPHEQYF
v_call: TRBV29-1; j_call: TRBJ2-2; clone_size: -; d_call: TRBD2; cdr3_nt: TGCAGCGTCGCGCGAAGCGGGAGGGCCGGGGAGCTGTTTTTT; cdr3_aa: CSVARSGRAGELFF
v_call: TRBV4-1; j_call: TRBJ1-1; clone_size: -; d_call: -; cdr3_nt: TGCGCCAGCAGCCAAGGTTGGGGGGTAGGTGAAGCTTTCTTT; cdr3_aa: CASSQGWGVGEAFF
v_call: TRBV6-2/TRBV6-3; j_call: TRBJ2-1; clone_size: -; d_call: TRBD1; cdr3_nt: TGTGCCAGCAGCGACAGGGGCCGGGAGCAGTTCTTC; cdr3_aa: CASSDRGREQFF
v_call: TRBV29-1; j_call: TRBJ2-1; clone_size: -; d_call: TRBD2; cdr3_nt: TGCAGCGTTGAGGCGGGCGGGAGGGCCTTTGAGCAGTTCTTC; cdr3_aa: CSVEAGGRAFEQFF
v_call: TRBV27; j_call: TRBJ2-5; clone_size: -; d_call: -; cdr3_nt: TGTGCCAGCAGTTTAAGTAGGGGCGCCGAGACCCAGTACTTC; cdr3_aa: CASSLSRGAETQYF
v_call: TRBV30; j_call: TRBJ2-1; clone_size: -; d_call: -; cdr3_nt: TGTGCCTGGAGTTCAGGTGTTAATGAGCAGTTCTTC; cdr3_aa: CAWSSGVNEQFF
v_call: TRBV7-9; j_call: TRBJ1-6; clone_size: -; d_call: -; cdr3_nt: TGTGCCAGCAGCGATACGACAGTCTATAATTCACCCCTCCACTTT; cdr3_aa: CASSDTTVYNSPLHF
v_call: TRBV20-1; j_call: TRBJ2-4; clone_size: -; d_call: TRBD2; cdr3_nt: TGCAGTGCTAGTCCTGAGCGGGAGGCAGGAACCAAAAACATTCAGTACTTC; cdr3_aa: CSASPEREAGTKNIQYF
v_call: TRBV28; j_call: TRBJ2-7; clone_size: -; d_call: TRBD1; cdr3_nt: TGTGCCAGCAGTTTCATCGGACAGGGGGCGAGGGAGCAGTACTTC; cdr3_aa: CASSFIGQGAREQYF
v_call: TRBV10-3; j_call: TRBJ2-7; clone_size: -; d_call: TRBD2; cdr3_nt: TGTGCCATCAGTGAGCCGACTAGCGGGAGAACGGGCTCCTACGAGCAGTACTTC; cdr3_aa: CAISEPTSGRTGSYEQYF
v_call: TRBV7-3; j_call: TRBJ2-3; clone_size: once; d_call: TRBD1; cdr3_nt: TGTGCCAGCAGCTCGGGACAGGGCACAGATACGCAGTATTTT; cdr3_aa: CASSSGQGTDTQYF
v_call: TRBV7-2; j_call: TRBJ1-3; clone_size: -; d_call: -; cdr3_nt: TGTGCCAGCAGCTTACGGGGGGAGAACACCATATATTTT; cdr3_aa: CASSLRGENTIYF
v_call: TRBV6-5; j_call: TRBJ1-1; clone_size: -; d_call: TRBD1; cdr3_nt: TGTGCCAGCAGTTACCGGCAGGGGGGCTCTGAAGCTTTCTTT; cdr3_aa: CASSYRQGGSEAFF
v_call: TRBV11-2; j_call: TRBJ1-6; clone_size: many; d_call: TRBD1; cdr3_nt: TGTGCCAGCAGCTTAATAACAGGGGGTTACTCCTATAATTCACCCCTCCACTTT; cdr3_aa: CASSLITGGYSYNSPLHF
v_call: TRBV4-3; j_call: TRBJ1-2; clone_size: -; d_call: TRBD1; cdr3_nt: TGCGCCAGCAGCCAAGGCTCGGTCGACAGGGCGAAGTATGGCTACACCTTC; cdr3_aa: CASSQGSVDRAKYGYTF
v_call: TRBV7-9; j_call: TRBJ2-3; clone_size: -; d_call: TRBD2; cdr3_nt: TGTGCCAGCAGCTTACACGGTAAACTAGCGGGAGCGGATACGCAGTATTTT; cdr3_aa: CASSLHGKLAGADTQYF
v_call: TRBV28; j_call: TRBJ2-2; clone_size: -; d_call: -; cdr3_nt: TGTGCCAGCAGTTTAGGCAGCGGGAACACCGGGGAGCTGTTTTTT; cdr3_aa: CASSLGSGNTGELFF
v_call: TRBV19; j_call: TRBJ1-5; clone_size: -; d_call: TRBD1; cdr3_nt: TGTGCCAGTACTAATAAGCGGGGACAGGGGAGCAATCAGCCCCAGCATTTT; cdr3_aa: CASTNKRGQGSNQPQHF
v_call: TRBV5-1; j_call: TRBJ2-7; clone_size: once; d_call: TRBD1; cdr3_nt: TGCGCCAGCACCCAGGCCGGGACAGGGATCTACGAGCAGTACTTC; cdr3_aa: CASTQAGTGIYEQYF
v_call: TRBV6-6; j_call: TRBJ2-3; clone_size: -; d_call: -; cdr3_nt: TGTGCCAGCAGTTACGGTCTTTGGGGCCCAGATACGCAGTATTTT; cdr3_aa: CASSYGLWGPDTQYF
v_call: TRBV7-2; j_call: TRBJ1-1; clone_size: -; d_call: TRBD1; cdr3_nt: TGTGCCAGCAGCCGTGACAGGGAAAGGGTGAACACTGAAGCTTTCTTT; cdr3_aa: CASSRDRERVNTEAFF
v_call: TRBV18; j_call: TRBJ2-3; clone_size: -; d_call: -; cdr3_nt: TGTGCCAGCTCACCGCCTGGCCAAACAGATACGCAGTATTTT; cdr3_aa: CASSPPGQTDTQYF
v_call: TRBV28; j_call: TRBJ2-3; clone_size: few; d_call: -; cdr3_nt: TGTGCCAGCAGGGACATTAACCTGGGTACGCAGTATTTT; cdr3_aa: CASRDINLGTQYF
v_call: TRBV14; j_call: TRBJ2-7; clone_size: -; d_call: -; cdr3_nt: TGTGCCAGCAGCCTTGGACAGAACATTATGCTCGAGCAGTACTTC; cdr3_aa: CASSLGQNIMLEQYF
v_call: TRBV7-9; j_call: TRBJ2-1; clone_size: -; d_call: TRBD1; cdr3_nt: TGTGCCAGCAGCCAGGGGGCAATTACCTACAATGAGCAGTTCTTC; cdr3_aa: CASSQGAITYNEQFF
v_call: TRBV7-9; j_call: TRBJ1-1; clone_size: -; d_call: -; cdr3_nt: TGTGCCAGCAGGCCAAAGGGAGACCAAATGAACACTGAAGCTTTCTTT; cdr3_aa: CASRPKGDQMNTEAFF
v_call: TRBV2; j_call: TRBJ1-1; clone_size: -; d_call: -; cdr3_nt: TGTGCCAGCAGTAGGACAGAGAACGAAGCTTTCTTT; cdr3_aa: CASSRTENEAFF
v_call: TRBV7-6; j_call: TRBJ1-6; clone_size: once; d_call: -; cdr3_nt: TGTGCCAGCAGCCCAAGGGCAGGGAGGAGCTCCTATAATTCACCCCTCCACTTT; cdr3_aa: CASSPRAGRSSYNSPLHF
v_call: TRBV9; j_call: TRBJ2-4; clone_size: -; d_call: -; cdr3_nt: TGTGCCAGCAGCACGTCTTTTGCGGCCAAAAACATTCAGTACTTC; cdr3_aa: CASSTSFAAKNIQYF
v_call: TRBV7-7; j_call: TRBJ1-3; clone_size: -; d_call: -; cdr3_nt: TGTGCTAGCAGCTTAGCGGTGGGGCCAGAAAACACCATATATTTT; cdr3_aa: CASSLAVGPENTIYF
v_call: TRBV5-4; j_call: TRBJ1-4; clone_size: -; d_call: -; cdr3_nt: TGTGCCAGCAGCCTATTACCCGGGACAACTAATGAAAAACTGTTTTTT; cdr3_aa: CASSLLPGTTNEKLFF
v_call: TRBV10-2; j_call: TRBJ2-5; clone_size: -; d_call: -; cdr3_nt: TGCGCCAGCAGTCTCTGGACCAGGGGCCAAGAGACCCAGTACTTC; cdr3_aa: CASSLWTRGQETQYF
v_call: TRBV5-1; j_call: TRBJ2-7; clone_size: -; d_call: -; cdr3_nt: TGCGCCAGCAGCCCGGACAACTCCTACGAGCAGTACTTC; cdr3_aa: CASSPDNSYEQYF
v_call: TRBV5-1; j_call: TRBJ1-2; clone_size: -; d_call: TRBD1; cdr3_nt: TGCGCCAGCAGCTTGGCCGGACAGGGAGATGGCTACACCTTC; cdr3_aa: CASSLAGQGDGYTF
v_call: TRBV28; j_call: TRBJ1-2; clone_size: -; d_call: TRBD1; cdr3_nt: TGTGCCAGCGGCCGGGACAGGGGGTTCTATGGCTACACCTTC; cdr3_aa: CASGRDRGFYGYTF
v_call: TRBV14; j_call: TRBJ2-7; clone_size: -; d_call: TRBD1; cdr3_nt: TGTGCCAGCAGCGGGACGGGACAGTACTACGAGCAGTACTTC; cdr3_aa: CASSGTGQYYEQYF
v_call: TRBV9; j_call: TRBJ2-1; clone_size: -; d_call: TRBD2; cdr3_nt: TGTGCCAGCAGCTCCGGGACTAGCGGGAGTTGGTTCTTC; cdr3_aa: CASSSGTSGSWFF
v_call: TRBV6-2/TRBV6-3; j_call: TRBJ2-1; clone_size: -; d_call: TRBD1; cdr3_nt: TGTGCCAGCAGCCTCGGACAGGGGGTGAATGAGCAGTTCTTC; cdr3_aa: CASSLGQGVNEQFF
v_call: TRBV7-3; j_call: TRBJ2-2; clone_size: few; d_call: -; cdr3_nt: TGTGCCAGCAGCCCCCAGAACACCGGGGAGCTGTTTTTT; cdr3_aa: CASSPQNTGELFF
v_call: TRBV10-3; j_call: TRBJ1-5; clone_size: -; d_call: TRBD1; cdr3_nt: TGTGCCATCAGTGGGGACAGGGGAAGACAGCCCCAGCATTTT; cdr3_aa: CAISGDRGRQPQHF
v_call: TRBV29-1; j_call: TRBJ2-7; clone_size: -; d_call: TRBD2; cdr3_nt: TGCAGCGTTGAACGTAAAGGACTAGCGGGAGAAGAGCAGTACTTC; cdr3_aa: CSVERKGLAGEEQYF
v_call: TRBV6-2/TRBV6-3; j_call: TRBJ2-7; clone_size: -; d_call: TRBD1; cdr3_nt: TGTGCCAGCAGTTACTCCGGGACAGGGGTTCGCGAGCAGTACTTC; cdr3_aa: CASSYSGTGVREQYF
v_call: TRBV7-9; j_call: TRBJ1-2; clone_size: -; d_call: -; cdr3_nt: TGTGCCAGCAGCTTATCCGACAGCCATGGCTACACCTTC; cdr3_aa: CASSLSDSHGYTF
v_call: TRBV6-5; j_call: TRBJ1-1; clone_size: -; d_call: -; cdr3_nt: TGTGCCAGCAGTTACACGAGCGGTACCGGGGAAGCTTTCTTT; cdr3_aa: CASSYTSGTGEAFF
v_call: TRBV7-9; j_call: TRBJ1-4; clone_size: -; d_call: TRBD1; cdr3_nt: TGTGCCAGCAGCTCGGACAGGGAGTTTGAAAAACTGTTTTTT; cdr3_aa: CASSSDREFEKLFF
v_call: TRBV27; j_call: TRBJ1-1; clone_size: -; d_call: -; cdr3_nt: TGTGCCAGCAGTTTAGGGCGGGGGAACACTGAAGCTTTCTTT; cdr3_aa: CASSLGRGNTEAFF
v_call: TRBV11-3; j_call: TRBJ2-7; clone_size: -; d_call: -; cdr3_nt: TGTGCCAGCAGCTTTGGGAGCTCCTACGAGCAGTACTTC; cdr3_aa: CASSFGSSYEQYF
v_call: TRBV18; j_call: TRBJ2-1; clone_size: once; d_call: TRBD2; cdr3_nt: TGTGCCAGCTCCGGGGGGGGGAGCTACAATGAGCAGTTCTTC; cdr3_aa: CASSGGGSYNEQFF
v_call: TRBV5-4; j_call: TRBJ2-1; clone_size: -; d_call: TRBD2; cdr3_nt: TGTGCCAGCAGCATGGGACTAGCGGGAGCCAATGAGCAGTTCTTC; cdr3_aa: CASSMGLAGANEQFF
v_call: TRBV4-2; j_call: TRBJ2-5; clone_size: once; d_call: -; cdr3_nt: TGTGCCAGCAGCCAAGATCAGGGGAAGACCCAGTACTTC; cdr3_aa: CASSQDQGKTQYF
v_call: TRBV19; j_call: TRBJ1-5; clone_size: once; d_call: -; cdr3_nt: TGTGCCAGTAGTGGTCAGGAGGCTCAGCCCCAGCATTTT; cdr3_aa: CASSGQEAQPQHF
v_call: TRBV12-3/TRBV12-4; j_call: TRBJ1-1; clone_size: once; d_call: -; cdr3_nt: TGTGCCAGCAGTTTATATGACACTGAAGCTTTCTTT; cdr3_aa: CASSLYDTEAFF
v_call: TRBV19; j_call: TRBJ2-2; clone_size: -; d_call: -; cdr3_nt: TGTGCCAGTAGTATATGGTTCGGAGGGGGCCCCGGGGAGCTGTTTTTT; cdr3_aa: CASSIWFGGGPGELFF
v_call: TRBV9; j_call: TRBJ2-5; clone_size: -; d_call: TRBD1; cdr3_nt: TGTGCCAGCAGTCCAGGGGGTCAAGAGACCCAGTACTTC; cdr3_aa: CASSPGGQETQYF
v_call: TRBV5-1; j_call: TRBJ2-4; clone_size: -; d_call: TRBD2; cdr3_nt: TGCGCCAGCAGCCCCGACGGACTAGCGGGAGGAGGAAACATTCAGTACTTC; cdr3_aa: CASSPDGLAGGGNIQYF
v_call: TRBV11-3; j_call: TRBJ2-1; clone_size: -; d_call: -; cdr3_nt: TGTGCCAGCAGCTCCAGGGGCGAAAGCTCCTACAATGAGCAGTTCTTC; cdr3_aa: CASSSRGESSYNEQFF